This T cell receptor beta chain was retrieved from a study of blood T cell repertoires in COVID-19. At the level of the study: From the United States, Italy and Spain came samples of acute and convalescent COVID-19. PBMCs, B-cell-depleted T cells, or T cells provided the cDNA or gDNA that made up the material.

Method: immunoSEQ multiplex PCR; TCRdb's copy keeps in-frame clones and lacks some. The sample has about 330,000 clones, approximately 88% seen once; the top ten hold around 8.9%. Looked up from germline, CDR1 is LGHNA and CDR2 is YSLEER. The CDR3 runs to 16 residues. V dropped 0 bases and J dropped 1 base, with 9 bases sitting between them. There are a few counts of this clone. Sequenced sample: peripheral blood. The TCR was taken from a man aged 25-45 years with COVID-19, enrolled during active disease. The chain joins TRBV4-3 to TRBJ2-2; a weak D match, TRBD1 (5 bases). The CDR3 sequence: CASSQEYQGNTGELFF. DNA for the CDR3: TGCGCCAGCAGCCAAGAGTACCAGGGGAACACCGGGGAGCTGTTTTTT.